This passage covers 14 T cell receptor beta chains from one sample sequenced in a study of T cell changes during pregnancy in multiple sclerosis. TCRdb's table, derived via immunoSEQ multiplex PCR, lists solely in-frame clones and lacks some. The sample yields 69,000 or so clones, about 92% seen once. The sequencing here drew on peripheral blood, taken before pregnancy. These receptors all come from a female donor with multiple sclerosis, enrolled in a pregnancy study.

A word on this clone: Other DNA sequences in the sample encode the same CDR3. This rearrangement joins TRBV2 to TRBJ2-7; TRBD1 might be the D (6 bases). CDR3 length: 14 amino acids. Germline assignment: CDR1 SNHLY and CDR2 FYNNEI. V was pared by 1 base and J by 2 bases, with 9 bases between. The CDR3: CASSEVAGAYEQYF. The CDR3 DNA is TGTGCCAGCAGTGAAGTGGCAGGGGCCTACGAGCAGTACTTC.

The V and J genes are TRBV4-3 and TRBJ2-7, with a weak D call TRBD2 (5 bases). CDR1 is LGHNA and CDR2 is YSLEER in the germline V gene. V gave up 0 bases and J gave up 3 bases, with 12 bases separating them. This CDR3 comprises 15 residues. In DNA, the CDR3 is TGCGCCAGCAGCCAAGATCGAGCGGTGCTCTACGAGCAGTACTTC. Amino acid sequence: CASSQDRAVLYEQYF.

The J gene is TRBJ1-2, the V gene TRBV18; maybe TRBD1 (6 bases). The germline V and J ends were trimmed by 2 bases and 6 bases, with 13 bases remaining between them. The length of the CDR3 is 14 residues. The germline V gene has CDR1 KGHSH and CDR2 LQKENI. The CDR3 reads CASSPAPRQDGYTF. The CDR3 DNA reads TGTGCCAGCTCACCAGCCCCCAGACAGGATGGCTACACCTTC.

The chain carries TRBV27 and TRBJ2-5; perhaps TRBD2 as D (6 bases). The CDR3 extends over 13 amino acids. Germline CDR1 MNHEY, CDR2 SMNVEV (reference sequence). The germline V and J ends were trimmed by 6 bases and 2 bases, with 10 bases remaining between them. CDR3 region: CASRRDFQETQYF. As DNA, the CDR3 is TGTGCCAGCAGAAGGGACTTTCAAGAGACCCAGTACTTC.

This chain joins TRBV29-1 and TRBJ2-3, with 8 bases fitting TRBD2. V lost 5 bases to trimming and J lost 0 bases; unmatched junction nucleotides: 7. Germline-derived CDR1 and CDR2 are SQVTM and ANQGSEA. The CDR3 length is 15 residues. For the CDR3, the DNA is TGCAGCGTTTCGTCTAGCGGGTCTAGCACAGATACGCAGTATTTT. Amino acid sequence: CSVSSSGSSTDTQYF.

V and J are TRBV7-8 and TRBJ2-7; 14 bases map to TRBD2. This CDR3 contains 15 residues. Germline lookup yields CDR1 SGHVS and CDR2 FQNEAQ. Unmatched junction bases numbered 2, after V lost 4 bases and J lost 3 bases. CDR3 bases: TGTGCCAGCAGCTCCGGGACTAGCGGGAGCTACGAGCAGTACTTC. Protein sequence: CASSSGTSGSYEQYF.

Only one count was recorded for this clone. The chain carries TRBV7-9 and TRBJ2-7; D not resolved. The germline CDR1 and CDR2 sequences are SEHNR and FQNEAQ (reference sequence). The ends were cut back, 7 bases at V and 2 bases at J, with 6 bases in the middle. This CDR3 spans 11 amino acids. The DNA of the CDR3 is TGTGCCAGCACCAGTGCCTACGAGCAGTACTTC. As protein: CASTSAYEQYF.

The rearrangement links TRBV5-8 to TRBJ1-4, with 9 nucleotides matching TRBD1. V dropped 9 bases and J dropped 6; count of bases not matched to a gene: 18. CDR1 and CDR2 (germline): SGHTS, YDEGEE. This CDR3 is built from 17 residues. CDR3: CANRGGTGPLVHEKLFF. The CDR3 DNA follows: TGTGCCAACCGTGGGGGGACAGGGCCGTTGGTCCATGAAAAACTGTTTTTT.

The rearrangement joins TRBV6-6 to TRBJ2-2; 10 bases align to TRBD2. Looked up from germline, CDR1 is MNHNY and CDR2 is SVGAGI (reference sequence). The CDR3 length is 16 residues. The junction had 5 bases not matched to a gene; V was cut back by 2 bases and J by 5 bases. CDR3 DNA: TGTGCCAGCAGTTACCCTAGCGGGAGTGGGACCGGGGAGCTGTTTTTT. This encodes CASSYPSGSGTGELFF.

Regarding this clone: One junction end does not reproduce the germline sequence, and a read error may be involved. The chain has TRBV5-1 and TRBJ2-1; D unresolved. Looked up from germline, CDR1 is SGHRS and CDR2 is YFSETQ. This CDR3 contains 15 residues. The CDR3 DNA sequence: TGCGCCAGCAGTTTGGATCCGACTTCTAGACCCGAGCAGTTCTTC. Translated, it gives CASSLDPTSRPEQFF.

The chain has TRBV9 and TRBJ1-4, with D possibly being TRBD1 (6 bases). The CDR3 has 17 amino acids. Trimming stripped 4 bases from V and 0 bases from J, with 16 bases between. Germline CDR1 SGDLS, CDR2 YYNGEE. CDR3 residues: CASSPRGSHATNEKLFF. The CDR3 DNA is TGTGCCAGCAGCCCCAGGGGCAGCCATGCAACTAATGAAAAACTGTTTTTT.

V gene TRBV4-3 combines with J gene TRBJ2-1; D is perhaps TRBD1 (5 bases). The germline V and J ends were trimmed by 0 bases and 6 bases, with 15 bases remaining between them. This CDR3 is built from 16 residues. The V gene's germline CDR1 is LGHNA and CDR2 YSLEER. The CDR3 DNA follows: TGCGCCAGCAGCCAAGAGGCTGGGGCGGTCGGCAATGAGCAGTTCTTC. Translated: CASSQEAGAVGNEQFF.

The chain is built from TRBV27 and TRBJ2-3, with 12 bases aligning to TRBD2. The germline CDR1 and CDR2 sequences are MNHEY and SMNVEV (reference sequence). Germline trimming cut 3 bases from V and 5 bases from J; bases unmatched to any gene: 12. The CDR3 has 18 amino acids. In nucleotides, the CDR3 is TGTGCCAGCAGTTTTCGGACTAGCGGGATCAGGGGGGTAGATACGCAGTATTTT. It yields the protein CASSFRTSGIRGVDTQYF.

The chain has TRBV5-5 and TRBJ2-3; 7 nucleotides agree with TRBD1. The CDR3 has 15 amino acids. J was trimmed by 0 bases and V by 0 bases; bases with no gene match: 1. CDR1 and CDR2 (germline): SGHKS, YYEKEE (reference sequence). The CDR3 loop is CASSLGQGSTDTQYF. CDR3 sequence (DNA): TGTGCCAGCAGCTTGGGACAGGGCAGCACAGATACGCAGTATTTT.